Presented here are 9 T cell receptor beta chains from one specimen sequenced in a study of cytomegalovirus exposure and HLA in healthy donors. This PCR relied on a set of 60 Vbeta primers and 13 Jbeta primers. Sequencing used immunoSEQ multiplex PCR; TCRdb keeps in-frame clones, though not all of them. The data show 100,000 or so clones, around 80% seen once. Sequencing input: PBMCs. These receptors all stem from a male donor in good health and CMV-seropositive.

In DNA form, the CDR3 reads TGTGCCAGCAGCTTAGGAGGGGGCGGTAATTCACCCCTCCACTTT. Translated: CASSLGGGGNSPLHF. The rearrangement uses TRBV7-2 and TRBJ1-6; the match to TRBD1 covers 7 bases. Trimming cost V 1 base and J 6 bases; bases outside gene matches: 3. This CDR3 region has 15 residues. In germline, CDR1 is SGHTA, CDR2 FQGNSA.

This clone was observed a few times. V is TRBV15 and J is TRBJ2-7; D perhaps matches TRBD2 (6 bases). The CDR3 runs 16 residues. V dropped 5 bases and J dropped 4 bases, with 21 bases sitting between them. The germline gives CDR1 LNHNV, CDR2 YYDKDF (reference sequence). CDR3 loop: CATSSQEGRLRYEQYF. The CDR3 nucleotides are TGTGCCACCAGCTCCCAGGAGGGACGCCTACGTTACGAGCAGTACTTC.

The genes are TRBV27 and TRBJ2-3; perhaps TRBD1 as D (5 bases). The CDR3 extends over 17 amino acids. V lost 5 bases, J lost 3 bases, and 21 bases lay in between. From germline, CDR1 is MNHEY and CDR2 SMNVEV (reference sequence). The CDR3 DNA reads TGTGCCAGCAGTAGGGGCCTGAAGGGATATCGGACAGATACGCAGTATTTT. It encodes CASSRGLKGYRTDTQYF.

This clone was detected only a few times. V usage is TRBV6-6 and J usage is TRBJ2-1; no clear D. V was cut by 0 bases and J by 9 bases, with 9 bases left in between. Per the germline V gene, CDR1 is MNHNY and CDR2 is SVGAGI (reference sequence). The CDR3 extends over 13 amino acids. CDR3 in DNA: TGTGCCAGCAGTTACTCCGGCCCAGGTGAGCAGTTCTTC. It is translated as CASSYSGPGEQFF.

V gene TRBV29-1 combines with J gene TRBJ1-5, with a tentative D call TRBD1 (5 bases). The germline V and J ends were trimmed by 2 bases and 6 bases, with 11 bases remaining between them. The CDR3 is 13 residues long. Germline V CDR1 and CDR2: SQVTM, ANQGSEA. CDR3 DNA: TGCAGCGTTGAAAGTCAGGGAGGTCAGCCCCAGCATTTT. It specifies CSVESQGGQPQHF.

The chain joins TRBV19 to TRBJ1-6, with D tentatively TRBD1 (5 bases). V lost 4 bases and J 7 bases, leaving 11 bases between the germline ends. This CDR3 contains 14 residues. CDR1 and CDR2 (germline): LNHDA, SQIVND (reference sequence). The CDR3 region is CASSTAGWNSPLHF. The CDR3 DNA reads as TGTGCCAGTAGTACCGCAGGGTGGAATTCACCCCTCCACTTT.

The CDR3 protein is CATSGQGGAGELFF. The CDR3 bases are TGTGCCACCAGCGGACAGGGGGGAGCCGGGGAGCTGTTTTTT. The rearrangement joins TRBV15 to TRBJ2-2; 10 positions agree with TRBD1. V dropped 5 bases and J dropped 6; count of bases not matched to a gene: 3. Per germline, CDR1 LNHNV and CDR2 YYDKDF (reference sequence). This CDR3 has 14 amino acids.

V and J are TRBV6-6 and TRBJ1-5; tentatively, D is TRBD1 (6 bases). Trimming took 5 bases from V and 2 from J, leaving 10 bases between them. Germline V gene lookup returns CDR1 MNHNY and CDR2 SVGAGI (reference sequence). The CDR3 runs to 14 residues. The CDR3 nucleotides read TGTGCCAGCAGTCCGCGGACAGGCAATCAGCCCCAGCATTTT. Translation gives CASSPRTGNQPQHF.

For this clone: At one end, the junction sequence differs from germline, possibly due to a read error. The rearrangement uses TRBV7-7 and TRBJ2-1, with 7 positions matching TRBD2. Germline V lookup: CDR1 SSHAT, CDR2 FNYEAQ (reference sequence). This CDR3 contains 12 residues. DNA of the CDR3: TGTGCTAGCAGCTCCGGGAGCGGGGACCAGTTCTTC. It specifies CASSSGSGDQFF.